The rows below give T cell receptor beta chains drawn from one sample of a study of T-cell reconstitution after alpha-beta-depleted transplantation in children. TCRdb re-derived calls from the PCR reads in MiXCR, one entry per CDR3 protein. Of hundreds of thousands of distinct CDR3 sequences listed, around a sixth are singletons. Sequenced material: PBMCs from the stem cell graft donor, taken from the stem cell graft. The receptors were sampled from a human donor who donated a stem cell graft to a child with acute myeloid leukemia. Each CDR3 is given with its conserved first and last residue. Fields, in order: D gene, J gene, V gene, clone size, CDR3 DNA, CDR3 protein. A D gene is named only where the DNA matches it firmly. Some rows mark clone size as missing; the rest say once, few, many or name a class of expanded clone.

>-|TRBJ2-6|TRBV6-4|few
TGTGCCAGCAGTGACCGAGACGCTATTCTCTCTGGGGCCAACGTCCTGACTTTC
CASSDRDAILSGANVLTF
>-|TRBJ1-1|TRBV20-1|-
TGCAGTGCTAGTAAAGCAGCAGGGAGGACTGAAGCTTTCTTT
CSASKAAGRTEAFF
>TRBD2|TRBJ2-1|TRBV20-1|-
TGCTGTGCTAGAGAACTGGGGGCTAGCGGGAGCTACAATGAGCAGTTCTTC
CCARELGASGSYNEQFF
>-|TRBJ2-5|TRBV5-6|-
TGTGCCAGCAGCTATTTCGGGGTTAAGGAGACCCAGTACTTC
CASSYFGVKETQYF
>-|TRBJ1-1|TRBV6-6|many
TGTGCCAGCAGTGGCGAAGAAGCTTTCTTT
CASSGEEAFF
>-|TRBJ2-3|TRBV20-1|-
TGCAGTGCTAGGGGTTTGGGGGGGCCGGGGGATACGCAGTATTTT
CSARGLGGPGDTQYF
>TRBD1|TRBJ1-2|TRBV15|few
TGTGCCACCAGCTTAACCGGGACAGGGTATGGCTACACCTTC
CATSLTGTGYGYTF
>-|TRBJ2-1|TRBV20-1|few
TGCAGTGCTATTGCGGCCTTTTACAATGAGCAGTTCTTC
CSAIAAFYNEQFF
>-|TRBJ2-7|TRBV20-1|many
TGCAGTGCTAGAGATATGCGGGGTGACGAGCAGTACTTC
CSARDMRGDEQYF
>TRBD2|TRBJ2-3|TRBV20-1|-
TGCAGTGCTAGTAGCGGGGACCGCGCACATACGCAGTATTTT
CSASSGDRAHTQYF
>TRBD1|TRBJ2-6|TRBV29-1|many
TGCAGCGTCGGGACAGGGGCCTCTGGGGCCAACGTCCTGACTTTC
CSVGTGASGANVLTF
>TRBD1|TRBJ2-2|TRBV2|few
TGTGCCAGCAGTTTACGGTACCCGGGACAGATGAACACCGGGGAGCTGTTTTTT
CASSLRYPGQMNTGELFF
>-|TRBJ2-1|TRBV12-3/TRBV12-4|many
TGTGCCAGCAGTTTAGCAGGTGGATTTCGGTTCTTC
CASSLAGGFRFF
>TRBD1|TRBJ1-6|TRBV6-1|many
TGTGCCAGCAGGGAGACAGGGGCAGGGTCACCCCTCCACTTT
CASRETGAGSPLHF
>-|TRBJ1-1|TRBV6-5|once
TGTGCCAGCAGTTACAGAGGGGCGGCGAACACTGAAGCTTTCTTT
CASSYRGAANTEAFF
>-|TRBJ1-5|TRBV20-1|-
TGCAGTGCTAGAGGGGAGACAGGCGATTTTAGCGGGGGGGCTTTAGATACGCAGCATTTT
CSARGETGDFSGGALDTQHF
>-|TRBJ2-5|TRBV5-5|-
TGTGCCAGCAGCTTGTCGCGGGGCGTAGTCCAAGAGACCCAGTACTTC
CASSLSRGVVQETQYF
>TRBD2|TRBJ2-5|TRBV20-1|-
TGCAGTGCTCCCGGGACTAGTGGACAGACCCAGTACTTC
CSAPGTSGQTQYF
>-|TRBJ1-3|TRBV6-1|few
TGTGCCAGCCGCCTCGGACCGGCGAGCTCTGGAAACACCATATATTTT
CASRLGPASSGNTIYF
>-|TRBJ1-4|TRBV30|-
TGTGCCTGGAGTGTACGAGTAGGCGCCGTAATAGAAAAACTGTTTTTT
CAWSVRVGAVIEKLFF
>-|TRBJ1-3|TRBV20-1|few
TGCAGTGCTAGGGGGTTGGGGACTCAGCCTGGAAACACCATATATTTT
CSARGLGTQPGNTIYF
>-|TRBJ1-6|TRBV6-1|-
TGTGCCAGCAGGCCCATCGGTTGGGAAGGGTCACCCCTCCACTTT
CASRPIGWEGSPLHF
>-|TRBJ1-1|TRBV20-1|few
TGCAGTGCGACATTGGGGGGCCCTTATGCTTTCTTT
CSATLGGPYAFF
>-|TRBJ2-1|TRBV5-5|few
TGTGCCAGCAGCTCCGGGACGGGATACGGTGAGCAGTTCTTC
CASSSGTGYGEQFF
>TRBD2|TRBJ2-3|TRBV6-1|few
TGTGCCAGCAGGCCCGGGACTAGGGGGGAAAATGCGCAGTATTTT
CASRPGTRGENAQYF
>-|TRBJ1-5|TRBV20-1|-
TGCAGCTTTAGGGGTTCGGGTCAGGGGTTTAGGGGCAATCAGCCCCAGCATTTT
CSFRGSGQGFRGNQPQHF